This TCR beta chain was captured in a study of early T cells in non-severe SARS-CoV-2 infection. The CDR3 length is 14 residues. Germline lookup yields CDR1 LNHDA and CDR2 SQIVND (reference sequence). Trimming left V 3 bases short and J 4 bases short, with 9 bases between. TCRdb re-called the 5' RACE reads with MiXCR, one entry per CDR3 protein. The sample contains more than 70,000 distinct CDR3 sequences, approximately 14% of which appear only once. This clonotype originated in an adult who was a healthcare worker with PCR-confirmed SARS-CoV-2 infection or an uninfected control (not recorded which). Sequenced: whole blood. This sequence joins TRBV19 and TRBJ1-4; D gene uncertain. The CDR3 loop reads CASSIADYNEKLFF. For the CDR3, the DNA is TGTGCCAGTAGTATTGCGGACTATAATGAAAAACTGTTTTTT.